This TCR beta chain was profiled in a study of cytomegalovirus exposure and HLA in healthy donors. The J segment lost 3 bases and the V segment lost 5 bases, leaving 7 bases of the junction unmatched. Germline V CDR1 and CDR2: GTSNPN, SVGIG (reference sequence). The CDR3 loop spans 15 amino acids. Both 60 Vbeta primers and 13 Jbeta primers went into the PCR. Using immunoSEQ multiplex PCR, the repertoire was profiled, and TCRdb retains in-frame clones only, with some absent. The sample yields approximately 190,000 clones, roughly 76% seen once. Whereas donors were nominally healthy upon sampling, unrecorded immune exposures were probable.

The sample was PBMCs. The TCR originated in a woman aged 25 to 39 in good health and CMV-seropositive. The chain joins TRBV30 to TRBJ2-7; 13 positions match TRBD2. In DNA, the CDR3 is TGTGCCTGGGAGCCTGGACTAGCGGGAGTCTACGAGCAGTACTTC. Its protein is CAWEPGLAGVYEQYF.